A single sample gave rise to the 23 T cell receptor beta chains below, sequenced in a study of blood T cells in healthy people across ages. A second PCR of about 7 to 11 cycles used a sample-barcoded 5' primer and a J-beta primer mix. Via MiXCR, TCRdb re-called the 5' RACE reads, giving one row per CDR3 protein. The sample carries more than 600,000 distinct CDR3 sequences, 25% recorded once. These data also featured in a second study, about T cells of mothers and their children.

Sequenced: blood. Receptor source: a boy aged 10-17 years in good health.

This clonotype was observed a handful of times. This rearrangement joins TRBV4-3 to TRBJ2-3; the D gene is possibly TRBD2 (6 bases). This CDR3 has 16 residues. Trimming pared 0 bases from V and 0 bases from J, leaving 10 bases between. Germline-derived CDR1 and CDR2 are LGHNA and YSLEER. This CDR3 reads CASSQDLGLSTDTQYF. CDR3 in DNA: TGCGCCAGCAGCCAAGATCTGGGACTTAGCACAGATACGCAGTATTTT.

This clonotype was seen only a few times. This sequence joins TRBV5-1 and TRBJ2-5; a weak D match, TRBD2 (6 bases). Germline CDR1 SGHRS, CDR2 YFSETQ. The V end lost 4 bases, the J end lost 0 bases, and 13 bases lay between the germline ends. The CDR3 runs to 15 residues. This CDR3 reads CASSHSAGNQETQYF. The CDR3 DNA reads TGCGCCAGCAGCCATTCCGCGGGAAACCAAGAGACCCAGTACTTC.

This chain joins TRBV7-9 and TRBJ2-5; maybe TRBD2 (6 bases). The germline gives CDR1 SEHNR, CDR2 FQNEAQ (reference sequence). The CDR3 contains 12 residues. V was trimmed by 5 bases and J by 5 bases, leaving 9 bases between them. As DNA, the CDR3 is TGTGCCAGCAGCGCGGGAATCGAGACCCAGTACTTC. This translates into CASSAGIETQYF.

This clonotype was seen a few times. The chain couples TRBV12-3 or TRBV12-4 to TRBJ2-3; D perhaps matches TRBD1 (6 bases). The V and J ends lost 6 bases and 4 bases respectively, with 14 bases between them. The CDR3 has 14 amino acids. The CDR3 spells CASSPVGAADTQYF. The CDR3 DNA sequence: TGTGCCAGCAGCCCAGTGGGGGCCGCAGATACGCAGTATTTT.

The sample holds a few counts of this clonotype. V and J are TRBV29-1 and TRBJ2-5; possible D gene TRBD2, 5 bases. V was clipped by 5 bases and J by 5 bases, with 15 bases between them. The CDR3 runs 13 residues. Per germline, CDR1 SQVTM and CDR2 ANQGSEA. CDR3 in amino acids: CSVSPRLAETQYF. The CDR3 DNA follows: TGCAGCGTTTCGCCTAGGCTAGCTGAGACCCAGTACTTC.

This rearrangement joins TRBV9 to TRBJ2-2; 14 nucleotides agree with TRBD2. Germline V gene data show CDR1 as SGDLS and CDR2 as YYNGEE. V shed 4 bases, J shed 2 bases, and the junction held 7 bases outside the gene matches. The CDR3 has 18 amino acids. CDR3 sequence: CASSSRTSGGPNTGELFF. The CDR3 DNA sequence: TGTGCCAGCAGCTCCCGGACTAGCGGGGGGCCAAACACCGGGGAGCTGTTTTTT.

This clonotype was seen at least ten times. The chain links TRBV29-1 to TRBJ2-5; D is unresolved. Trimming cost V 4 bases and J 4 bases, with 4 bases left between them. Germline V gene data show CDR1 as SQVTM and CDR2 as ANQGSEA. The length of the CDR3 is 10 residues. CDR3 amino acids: CSVAPETQYF. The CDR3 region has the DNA TGCAGCGTTGCCCCAGAGACCCAGTACTTC.

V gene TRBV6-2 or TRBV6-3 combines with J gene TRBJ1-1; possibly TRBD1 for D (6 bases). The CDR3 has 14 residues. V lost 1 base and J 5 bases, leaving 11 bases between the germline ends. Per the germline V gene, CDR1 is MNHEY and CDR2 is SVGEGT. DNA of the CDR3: TGTGCCAGCAGTTACTTGGGGGGCGGAACTGAAGCTTTCTTT. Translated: CASSYLGGGTEAFF.

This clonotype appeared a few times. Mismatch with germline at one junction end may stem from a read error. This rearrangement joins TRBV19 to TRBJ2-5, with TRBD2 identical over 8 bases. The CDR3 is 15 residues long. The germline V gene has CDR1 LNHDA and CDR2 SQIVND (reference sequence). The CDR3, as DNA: TGTGCCAGTAGTATCTTAGCGGGGTACCAAGAGACCCTGTACTTC. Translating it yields CASSILAGYQETLYF. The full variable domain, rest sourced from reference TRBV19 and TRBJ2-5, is DGGITQSPKYLFRKEGQNVTLSCEQNLNHDAMYWYRQDPGQGLRLIYYSQIVNDFQKGDIAEGYSVSREKKESFPLTVTSAQKNPTAFYLCASSILAGYQETLYFGPGTRLLVL.

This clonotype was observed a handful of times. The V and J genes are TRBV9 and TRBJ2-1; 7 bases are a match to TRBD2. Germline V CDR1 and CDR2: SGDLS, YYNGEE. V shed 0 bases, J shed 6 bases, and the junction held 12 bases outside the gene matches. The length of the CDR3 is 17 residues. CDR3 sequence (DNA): TGTGCCAGCAGCGTAGTAACTAGCGCCTTGGGGGGCAATGAGCAGTTCTTC. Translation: CASSVVTSALGGNEQFF.

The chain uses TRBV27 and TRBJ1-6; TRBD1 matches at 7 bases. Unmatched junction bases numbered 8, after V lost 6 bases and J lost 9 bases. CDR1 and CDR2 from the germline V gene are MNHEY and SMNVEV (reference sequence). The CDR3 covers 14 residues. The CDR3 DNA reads TGTGCCAGCAGGTTGACAGGGTCCGGTTCACCCCTCCACTTT. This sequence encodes CASRLTGSGSPLHF.

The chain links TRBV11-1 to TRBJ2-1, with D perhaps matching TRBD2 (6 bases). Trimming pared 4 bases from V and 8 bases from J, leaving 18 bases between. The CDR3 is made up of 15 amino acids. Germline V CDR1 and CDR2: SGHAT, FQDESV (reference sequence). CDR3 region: CASSSIAAGNDEQFF. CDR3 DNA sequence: TGTGCCAGCAGCTCAATAGCGGCTGGCAACGATGAGCAGTTCTTC.

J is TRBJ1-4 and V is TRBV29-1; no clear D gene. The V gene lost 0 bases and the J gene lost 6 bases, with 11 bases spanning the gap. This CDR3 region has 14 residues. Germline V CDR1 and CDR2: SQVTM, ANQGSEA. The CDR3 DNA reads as TGCAGCGTTGAAGATTTAGGGCGAGATGAAAAACTGTTTTTT. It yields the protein CSVEDLGRDEKLFF. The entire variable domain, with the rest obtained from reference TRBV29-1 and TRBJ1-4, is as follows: SAVISQKPSRDICQRGTSLTIQCQVDSQVTMMFWYRQQPGQSLTLIATANQGSEATYESGFVIDKFPISRPNLTFSTLTVSNMSPEDSSIYLCSVEDLGRDEKLFFGSGTQLSVL.

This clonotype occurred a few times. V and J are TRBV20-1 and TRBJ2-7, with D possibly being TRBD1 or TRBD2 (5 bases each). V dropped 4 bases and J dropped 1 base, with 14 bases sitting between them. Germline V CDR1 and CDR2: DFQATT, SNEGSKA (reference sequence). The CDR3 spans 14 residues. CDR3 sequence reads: CSATPEGRSYEQYF. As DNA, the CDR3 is TGCAGTGCTACCCCTGAGGGGAGATCCTACGAGCAGTACTTC.

CDR3 in DNA: TGTGCCAGCAGCTTGGAGACGAACACCGGGGAGCTGTTTTTT. Encoded protein: CASSLETNTGELFF. The rearrangement uses TRBV7-2 and TRBJ2-2; D not certain. Germline-derived CDR1 and CDR2 are SGHTA and FQGNSA. Trimming stripped 3 bases from V and 0 bases from J, with 5 bases between. This CDR3 spans 14 amino acids.

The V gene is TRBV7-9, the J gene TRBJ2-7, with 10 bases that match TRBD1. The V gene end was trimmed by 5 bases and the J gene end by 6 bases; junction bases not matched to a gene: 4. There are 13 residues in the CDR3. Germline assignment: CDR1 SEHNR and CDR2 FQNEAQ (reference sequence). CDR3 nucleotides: TGTGCCAGCAGCGGACAGGGGGTCAGCGAGCAGTACTTC. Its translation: CASSGQGVSEQYF.

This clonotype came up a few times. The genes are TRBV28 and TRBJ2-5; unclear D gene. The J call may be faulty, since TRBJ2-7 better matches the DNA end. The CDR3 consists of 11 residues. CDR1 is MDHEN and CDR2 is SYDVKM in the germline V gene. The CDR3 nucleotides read TGTGCCAGCAGGCGGCGAAGCGAGCAGTACTTC. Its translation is CASRRRSEQYF.

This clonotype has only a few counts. In nucleotides, the CDR3 is TGTGCCAGCAGCCGTAAGGTGGGCACTGAAGCTTTCTTT. It yields the protein CASSRKVGTEAFF. The rearrangement joins TRBV7-2 to TRBJ1-1; D gene uncertain. V was pared by 5 bases and J by 4 bases, with 11 bases between. The CDR3 runs 13 residues. Germline CDR1 reads SGHTA; CDR2 reads FQGNSA.

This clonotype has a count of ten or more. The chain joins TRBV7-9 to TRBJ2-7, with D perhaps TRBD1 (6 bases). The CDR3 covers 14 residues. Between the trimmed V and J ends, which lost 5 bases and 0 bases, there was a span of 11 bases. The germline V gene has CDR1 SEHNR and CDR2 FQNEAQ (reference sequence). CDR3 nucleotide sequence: TGTGCCAGCAGCCCCCGGGACAACTCCTACGAGCAGTACTTC. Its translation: CASSPRDNSYEQYF.

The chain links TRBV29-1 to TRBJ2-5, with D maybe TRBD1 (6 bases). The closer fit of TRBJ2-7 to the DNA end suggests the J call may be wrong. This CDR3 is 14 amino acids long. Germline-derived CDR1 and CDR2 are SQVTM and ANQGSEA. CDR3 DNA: TGCAGCGTTGAAGATTCGGACAGCTTCTACGAGCAGTACTTC. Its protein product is CSVEDSDSFYEQYF.

CDR3 in DNA: TGCAGTGCCTCCGGACTAGCGGGGCGGGGAGATACGCAGTATTTT. It is translated as CSASGLAGRGDTQYF. The chain recombines TRBV20-1 with TRBJ2-3, with 12 bases aligning to TRBD2. V lost 6 bases and J lost 5; bases outside the gene matches: 9. CDR1 is DFQATT and CDR2 is SNEGSKA in the germline V gene (reference sequence). The CDR3 length is 15 residues.

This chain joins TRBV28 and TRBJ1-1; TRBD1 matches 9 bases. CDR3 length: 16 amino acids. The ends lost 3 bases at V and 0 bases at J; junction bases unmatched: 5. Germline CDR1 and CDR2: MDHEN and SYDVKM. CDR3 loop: CASSFQGQGVNTEAFF. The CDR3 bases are TGTGCCAGCAGTTTCCAGGGACAGGGAGTGAACACTGAAGCTTTCTTT.

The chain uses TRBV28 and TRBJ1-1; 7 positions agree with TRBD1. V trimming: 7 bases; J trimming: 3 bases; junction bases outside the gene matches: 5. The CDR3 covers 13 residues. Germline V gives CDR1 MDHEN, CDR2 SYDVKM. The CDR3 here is CASNQGVYTEAFF. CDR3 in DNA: TGTGCCAGCAATCAGGGGGTGTACACTGAAGCTTTCTTT.